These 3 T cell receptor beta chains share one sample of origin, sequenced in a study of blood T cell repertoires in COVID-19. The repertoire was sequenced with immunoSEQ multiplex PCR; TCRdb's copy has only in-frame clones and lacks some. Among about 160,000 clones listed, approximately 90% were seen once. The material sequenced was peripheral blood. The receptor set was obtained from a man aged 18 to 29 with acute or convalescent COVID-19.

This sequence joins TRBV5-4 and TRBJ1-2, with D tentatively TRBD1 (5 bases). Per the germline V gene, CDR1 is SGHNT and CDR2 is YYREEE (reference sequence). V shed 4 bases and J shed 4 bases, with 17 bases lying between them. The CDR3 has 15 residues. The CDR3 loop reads CASSPEGVPSYGYTF. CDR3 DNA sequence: TGTGCCAGCAGCCCGGAAGGGGTCCCATCCTATGGCTACACCTTC.

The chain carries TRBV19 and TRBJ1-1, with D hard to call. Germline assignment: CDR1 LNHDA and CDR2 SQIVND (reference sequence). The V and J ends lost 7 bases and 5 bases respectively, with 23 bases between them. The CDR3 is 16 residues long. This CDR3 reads CASKSAGSGSWTEAFF. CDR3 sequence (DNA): TGTGCCAGTAAGTCAGCCGGGTCGGGGAGTTGGACTGAAGCTTTCTTT.

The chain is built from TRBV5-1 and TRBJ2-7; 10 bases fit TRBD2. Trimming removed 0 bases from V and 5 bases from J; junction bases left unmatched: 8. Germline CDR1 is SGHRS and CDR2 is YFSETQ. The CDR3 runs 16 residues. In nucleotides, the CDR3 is TGCGCCAGCAGCTTGGGGGGGCCTAGCGGGAGCCACGAGCAGTACTTC. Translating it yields CASSLGGPSGSHEQYF.